This T cell receptor beta chain was observed in a study of identical twins. No donor was unhealthy or non-Caucasian. Trimming pared 4 bases from V and 3 bases from J, leaving 7 bases between. The CDR3 has 13 amino acids. Germline loops: CDR1 SGDLS, CDR2 YYNGEE. Ten or more counts support this clonotype. As yet, its antigen is unknown. TCRdb called the 5' RACE reads again in MiXCR, with one record for every CDR3 protein. The top ten hold approximately 5.1% of the sample, which has about 210,000 distinct CDR3 sequences, about a tenth seen once. Study results and limitations: The models gave estimates that fell short of the out-of-frame TCR alpha sharing seen in monozygotic twins. Partly confounded zero-insertion analyses could result from invariant MAIT and iNKT cells. Twin-shared out-of-frame alpha sequences were enriched for low generation probability.

The V and J genes are TRBV9 and TRBJ2-2, with no clear D. The sequence was collected from a woman aged 18-29 years in good health. Sample: memory (CD45RO+) T cells sorted from blood. The CDR3: CASSSRYTGELFF. The CDR3 coding sequence is TGTGCCAGCAGCTCCAGGTACACCGGGGAGCTGTTTTTT.